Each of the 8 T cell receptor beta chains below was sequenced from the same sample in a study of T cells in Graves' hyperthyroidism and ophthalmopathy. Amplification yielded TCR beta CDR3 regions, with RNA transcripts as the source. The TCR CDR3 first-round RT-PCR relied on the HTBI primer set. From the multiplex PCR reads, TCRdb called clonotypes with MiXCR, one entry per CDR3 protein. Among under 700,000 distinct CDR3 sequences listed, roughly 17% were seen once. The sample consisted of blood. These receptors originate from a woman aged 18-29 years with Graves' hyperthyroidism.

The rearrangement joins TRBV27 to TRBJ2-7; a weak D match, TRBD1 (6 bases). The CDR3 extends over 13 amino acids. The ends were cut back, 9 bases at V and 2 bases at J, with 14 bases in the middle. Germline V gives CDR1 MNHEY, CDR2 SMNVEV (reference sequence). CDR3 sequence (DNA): TGTGCCAGTTCGGACAGCACCACCTACGAGCAGTACTTC. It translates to CASSDSTTYEQYF.

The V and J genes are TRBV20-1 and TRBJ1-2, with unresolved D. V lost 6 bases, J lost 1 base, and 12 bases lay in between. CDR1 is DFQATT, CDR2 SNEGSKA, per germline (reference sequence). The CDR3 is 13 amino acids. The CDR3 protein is CSASLIVNYGYTF. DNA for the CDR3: TGCAGTGCCTCCCTCATCGTTAACTATGGCTACACCTTC.

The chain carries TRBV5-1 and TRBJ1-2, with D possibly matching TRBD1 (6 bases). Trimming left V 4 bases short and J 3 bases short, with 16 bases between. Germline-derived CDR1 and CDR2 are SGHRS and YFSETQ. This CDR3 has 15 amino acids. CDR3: CASSRATGADYGYTF. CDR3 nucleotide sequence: TGCGCCAGCAGCCGAGCGACAGGAGCCGACTATGGCTACACCTTC. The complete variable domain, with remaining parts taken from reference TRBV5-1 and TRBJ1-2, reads KAGVTQTPRYLIKTRGQQVTLSCSPISGHRSVSWYQQTPGQGLQFLFEYFSETQRNKGNFPGRFSGRQFSNSRSEMNVSTLELGDSALYLCASSRATGADYGYTFGSGTRLTVV.

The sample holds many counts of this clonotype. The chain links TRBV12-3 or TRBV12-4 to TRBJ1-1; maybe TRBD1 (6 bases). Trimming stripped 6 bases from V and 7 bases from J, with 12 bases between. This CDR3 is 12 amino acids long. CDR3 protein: CASRPRQVEAFF. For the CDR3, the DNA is TGTGCCAGCAGACCTCGACAGGTTGAAGCTTTCTTT.

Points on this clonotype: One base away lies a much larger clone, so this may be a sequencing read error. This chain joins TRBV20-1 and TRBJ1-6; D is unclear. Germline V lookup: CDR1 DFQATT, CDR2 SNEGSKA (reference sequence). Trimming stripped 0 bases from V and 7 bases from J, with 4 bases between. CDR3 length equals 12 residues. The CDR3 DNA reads TGCAGTGCTAGAGAAGGGAATTCACCCCTCCACTTT. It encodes CSAREGNSPLHF.

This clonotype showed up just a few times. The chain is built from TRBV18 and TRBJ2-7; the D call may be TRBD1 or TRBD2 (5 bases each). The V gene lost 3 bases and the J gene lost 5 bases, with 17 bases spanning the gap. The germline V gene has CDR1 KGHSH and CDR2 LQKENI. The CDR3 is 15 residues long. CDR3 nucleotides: TGTGCCAGCTCACCGGTAGGGCGAGGGGAAGACGAGCAGTACTTC. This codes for CASSPVGRGEDEQYF. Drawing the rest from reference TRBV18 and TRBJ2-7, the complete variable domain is NAGVMQNPRHLVRRRGQEARLRCSPMKGHSHVYWYRQLPEEGLKFMVYLQKENIIDESGMPKERFSAEFPKEGPSILRIQQVVRGDSAAYFCASSPVGRGEDEQYFGPGTRLTVT.

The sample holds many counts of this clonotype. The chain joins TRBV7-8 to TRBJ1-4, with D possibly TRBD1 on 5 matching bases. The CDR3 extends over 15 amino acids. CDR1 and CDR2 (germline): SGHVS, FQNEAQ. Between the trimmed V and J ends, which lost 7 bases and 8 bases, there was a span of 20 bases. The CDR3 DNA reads TGTGCCAGCACCATTGGCGGGGGGATCCGAGAAAAACTGTTTTTT. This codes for CASTIGGGIREKLFF.

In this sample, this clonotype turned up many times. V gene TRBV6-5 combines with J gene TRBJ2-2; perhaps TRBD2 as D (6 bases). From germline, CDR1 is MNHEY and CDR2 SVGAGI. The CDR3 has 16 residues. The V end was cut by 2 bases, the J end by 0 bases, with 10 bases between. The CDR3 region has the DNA TGTGCCAGCAGTTACGGGCGGGACCCGAACACCGGGGAGCTGTTTTTT. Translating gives CASSYGRDPNTGELFF.